This T cell receptor (beta chain) was found in a study of PD-1 blockade in classical Hodgkin lymphoma. Profiling relied on immunoSEQ multiplex PCR, and the TCRdb table lists in-frame clones only, not all of them. Of 15,000 to 20,000 clones detected, around 90% appear once; the ten largest clones hold 6.9%. The germline gives CDR1 SGHRS, CDR2 YFSETQ. The CDR3 has 15 amino acids. V lost 5 bases, J lost 0 bases, and 12 bases lay in between. Concerning this clone itself: Its antigen is as yet unknown.

The time point here: newly diagnosed, previously untreated cHL patient sample. Comparators were PBMCs taken from newly diagnosed, untreated classical Hodgkin lymphoma. Study-level points and caveats: Baseline TCR diversity was reportedly lower in newly diagnosed patients than in healthy donors. It was reported as lower still in relapsed/refractory patients. What caused the repertoire differences, perhaps disease activity or prior therapy, remains undefined.

The sequenced material came from peripheral blood mononuclear cells (PBMCs). The chain employs TRBV5-1 and TRBJ1-3, with a weak D call TRBD1 (6 bases). The sequence came from a human donor with classical Hodgkin lymphoma. The CDR3 protein is CASSNSGDSGNTIYF. CDR3 nucleotides: TGCGCCAGCAGTAACTCAGGGGACTCTGGAAACACCATATATTTT.